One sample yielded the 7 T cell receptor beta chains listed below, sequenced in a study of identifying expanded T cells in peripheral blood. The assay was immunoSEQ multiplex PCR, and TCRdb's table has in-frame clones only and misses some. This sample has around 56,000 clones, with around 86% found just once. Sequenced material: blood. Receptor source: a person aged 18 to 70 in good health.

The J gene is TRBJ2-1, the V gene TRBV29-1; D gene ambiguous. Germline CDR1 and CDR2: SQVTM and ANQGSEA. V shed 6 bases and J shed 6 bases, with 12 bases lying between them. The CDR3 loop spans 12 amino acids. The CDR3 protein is CSVVDDRNEQFF. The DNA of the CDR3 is TGCAGCGTCGTGGATGACCGCAATGAGCAGTTCTTC.

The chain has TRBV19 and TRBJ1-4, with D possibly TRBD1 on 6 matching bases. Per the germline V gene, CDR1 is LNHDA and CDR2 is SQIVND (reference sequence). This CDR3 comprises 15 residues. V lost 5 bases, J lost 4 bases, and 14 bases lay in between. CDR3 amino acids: CASSSWTVINEKLFF. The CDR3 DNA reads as TGTGCCAGTAGTTCGTGGACAGTGATTAATGAAAAACTGTTTTTT.

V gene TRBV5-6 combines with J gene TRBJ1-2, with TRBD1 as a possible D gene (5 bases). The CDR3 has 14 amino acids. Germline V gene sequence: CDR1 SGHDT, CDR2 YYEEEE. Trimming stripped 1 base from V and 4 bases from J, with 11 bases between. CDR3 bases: TGTGCCAGCAGCTTGAACAGGAGAACCTATGGCTACACCTTC. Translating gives CASSLNRRTYGYTF.

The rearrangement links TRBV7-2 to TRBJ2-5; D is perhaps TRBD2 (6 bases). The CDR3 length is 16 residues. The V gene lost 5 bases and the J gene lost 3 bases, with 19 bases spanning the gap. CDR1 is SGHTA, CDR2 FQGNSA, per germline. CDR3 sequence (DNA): TGTGCCAGCAGCACCGGTTTTCGCGGAGGGGAAGAGACCCAGTACTTC. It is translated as CASSTGFRGGEETQYF.

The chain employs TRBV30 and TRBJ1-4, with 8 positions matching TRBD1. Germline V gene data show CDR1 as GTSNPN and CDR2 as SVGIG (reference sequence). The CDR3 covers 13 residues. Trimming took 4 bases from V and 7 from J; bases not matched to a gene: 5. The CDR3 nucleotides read TGTGCCTGGAAAGACAGGGGACGTGAAAAACTGTTTTTT. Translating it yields CAWKDRGREKLFF.

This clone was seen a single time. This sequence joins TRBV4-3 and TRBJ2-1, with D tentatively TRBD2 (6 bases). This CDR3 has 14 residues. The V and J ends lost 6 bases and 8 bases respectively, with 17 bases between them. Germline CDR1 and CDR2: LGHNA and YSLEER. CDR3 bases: TGCGCCAGCAGAAAGCGGGTAAGGGATCATGAGCAGTTCTTC. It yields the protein CASRKRVRDHEQFF.

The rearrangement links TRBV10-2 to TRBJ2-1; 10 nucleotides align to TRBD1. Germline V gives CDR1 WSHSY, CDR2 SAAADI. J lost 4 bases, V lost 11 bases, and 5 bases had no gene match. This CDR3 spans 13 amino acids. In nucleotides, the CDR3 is TGCGCCGGCGGGACAGGGGATTACAATGAGCAGTTCTTC. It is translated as CAGGTGDYNEQFF.